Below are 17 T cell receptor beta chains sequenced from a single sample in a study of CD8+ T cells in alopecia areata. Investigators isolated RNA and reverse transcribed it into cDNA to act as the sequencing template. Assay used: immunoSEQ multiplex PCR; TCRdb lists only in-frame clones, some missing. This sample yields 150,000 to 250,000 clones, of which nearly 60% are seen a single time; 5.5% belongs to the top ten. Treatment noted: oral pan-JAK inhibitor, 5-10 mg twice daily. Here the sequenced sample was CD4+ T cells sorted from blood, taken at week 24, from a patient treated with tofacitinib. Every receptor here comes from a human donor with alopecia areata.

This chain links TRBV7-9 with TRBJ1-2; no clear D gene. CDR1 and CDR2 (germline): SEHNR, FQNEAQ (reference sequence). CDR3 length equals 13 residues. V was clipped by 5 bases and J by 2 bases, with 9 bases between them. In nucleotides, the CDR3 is TGTGCCAGCAGCATCGACCCGAACTATGGCTACACCTTC. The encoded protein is CASSIDPNYGYTF.

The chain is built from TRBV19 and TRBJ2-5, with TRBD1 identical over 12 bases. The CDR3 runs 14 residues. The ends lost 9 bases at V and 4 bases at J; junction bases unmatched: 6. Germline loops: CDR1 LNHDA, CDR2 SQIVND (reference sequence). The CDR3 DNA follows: TGTGCCAGCAGGGACAGGGGGCGAGGAGAGACCCAGTACTTC. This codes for CASRDRGRGETQYF.

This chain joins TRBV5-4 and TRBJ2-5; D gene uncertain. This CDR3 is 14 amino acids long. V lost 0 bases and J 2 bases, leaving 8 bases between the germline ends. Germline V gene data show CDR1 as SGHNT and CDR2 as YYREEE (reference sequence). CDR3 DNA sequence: TGTGCCAGCAGCTTGGGCTCTACTCAAGAGACCCAGTACTTC. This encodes CASSLGSTQETQYF.

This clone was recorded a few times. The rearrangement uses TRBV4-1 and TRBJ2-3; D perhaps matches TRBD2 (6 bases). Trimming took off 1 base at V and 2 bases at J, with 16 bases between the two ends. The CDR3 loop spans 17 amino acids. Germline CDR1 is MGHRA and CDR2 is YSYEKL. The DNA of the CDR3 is TGCGCCAGCAGCCAAGGTGGAGTGGCGGGAATCACAGATACGCAGTATTTT. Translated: CASSQGGVAGITDTQYF.

DNA of the CDR3: TGTGCCAGCTCACCACCGGAGGCGACCAGGGAGCTGTTTTTT. This gives the protein CASSPPEATRELFF. The chain is built from TRBV18 and TRBJ2-2; tentative D call: TRBD2 (5 bases). This CDR3 contains 14 residues. V was pared by 0 bases and J by 9 bases, with 11 bases between. Germline V gene data show CDR1 as KGHSH and CDR2 as LQKENI.

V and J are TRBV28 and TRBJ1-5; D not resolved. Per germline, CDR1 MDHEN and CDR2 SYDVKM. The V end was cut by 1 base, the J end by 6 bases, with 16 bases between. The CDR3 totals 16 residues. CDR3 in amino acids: CASSLYDNSGTQPQHF. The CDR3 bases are TGTGCCAGCAGTTTATATGACAACAGTGGTACTCAGCCCCAGCATTTT. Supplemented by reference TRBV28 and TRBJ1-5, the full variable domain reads DVKVTQSSRYLVKRTGEKVFLECVQDMDHENMFWYRQDPGLGLRLIYFSYDVKMKEKGDIPEGYSVSREKKERFSLILESASTNQTSMYLCASSLYDNSGTQPQHFGDGTRLSIL.

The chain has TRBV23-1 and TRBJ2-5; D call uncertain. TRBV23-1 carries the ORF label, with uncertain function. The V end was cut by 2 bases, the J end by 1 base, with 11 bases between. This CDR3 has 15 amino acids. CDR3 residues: CASSQQDHPQETQYF. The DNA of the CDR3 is TGCGCCAGCAGTCAACAAGACCATCCCCAAGAGACCCAGTACTTC.

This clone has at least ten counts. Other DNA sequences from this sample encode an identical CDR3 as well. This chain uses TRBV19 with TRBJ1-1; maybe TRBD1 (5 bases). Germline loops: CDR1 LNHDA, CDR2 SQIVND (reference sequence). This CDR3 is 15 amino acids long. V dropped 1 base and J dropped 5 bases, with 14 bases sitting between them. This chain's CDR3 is CASSIVAGEGTEAFF. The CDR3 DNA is TGTGCCAGTAGTATAGTGGCCGGAGAGGGGACTGAAGCTTTCTTT.

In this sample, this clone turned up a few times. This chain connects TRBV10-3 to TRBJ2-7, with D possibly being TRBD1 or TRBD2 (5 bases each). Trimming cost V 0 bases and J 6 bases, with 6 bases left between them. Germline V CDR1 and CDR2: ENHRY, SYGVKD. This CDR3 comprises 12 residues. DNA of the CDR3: TGTGCCATCAGTGAGTCGAGGGGCGAGCAGTACTTC. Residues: CAISESRGEQYF.

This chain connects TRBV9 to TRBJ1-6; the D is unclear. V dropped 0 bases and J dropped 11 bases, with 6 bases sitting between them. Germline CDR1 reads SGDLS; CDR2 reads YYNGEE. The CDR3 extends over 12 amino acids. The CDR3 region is CASSVGGAPLHF. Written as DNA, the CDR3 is TGTGCCAGCAGCGTAGGTGGTGCACCCCTCCACTTT. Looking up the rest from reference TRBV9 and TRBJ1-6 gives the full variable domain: DSGVTQTPKHLITATGQRVTLRCSPRSGDLSVYWYQQSLDQGLQFLIQYYNGEERAKGNILERFSAQQFPDLHSELNLSSLELGDSALYFCASSVGGAPLHFGNGTRLTVT.

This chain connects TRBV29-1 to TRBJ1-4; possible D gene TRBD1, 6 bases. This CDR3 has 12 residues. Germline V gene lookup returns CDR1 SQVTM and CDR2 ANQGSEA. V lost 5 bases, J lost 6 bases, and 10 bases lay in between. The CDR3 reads CSVRTDYEKLFF. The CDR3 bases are TGCAGCGTTCGGACAGATTATGAAAAACTGTTTTTT.

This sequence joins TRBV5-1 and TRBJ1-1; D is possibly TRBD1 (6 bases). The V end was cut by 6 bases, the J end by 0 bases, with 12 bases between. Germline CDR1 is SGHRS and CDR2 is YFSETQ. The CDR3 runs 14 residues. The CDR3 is CASKGGVMNTEAFF. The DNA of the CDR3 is TGCGCCAGCAAAGGGGGAGTGATGAACACTGAAGCTTTCTTT.

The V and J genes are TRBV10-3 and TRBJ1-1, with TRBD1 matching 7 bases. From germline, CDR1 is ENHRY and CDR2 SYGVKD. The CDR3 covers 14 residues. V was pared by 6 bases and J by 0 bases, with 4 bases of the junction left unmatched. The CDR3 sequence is CAISPGQLNTEAFF. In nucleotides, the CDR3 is TGTGCCATCAGCCCGGGACAGTTGAACACTGAAGCTTTCTTT.

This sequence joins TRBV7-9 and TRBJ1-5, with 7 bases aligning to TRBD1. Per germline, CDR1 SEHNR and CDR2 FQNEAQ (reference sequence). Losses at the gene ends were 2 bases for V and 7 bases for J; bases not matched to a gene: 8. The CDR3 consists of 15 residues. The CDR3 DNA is TGTGCCAGCAGCTTACGAGGGGGCGCGGCCCAGCCCCAGCATTTT. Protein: CASSLRGGAAQPQHF.

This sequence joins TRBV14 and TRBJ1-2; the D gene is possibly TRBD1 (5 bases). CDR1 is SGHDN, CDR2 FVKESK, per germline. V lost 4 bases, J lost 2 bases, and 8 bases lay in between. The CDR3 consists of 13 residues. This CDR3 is CASSRDWNYGYTF. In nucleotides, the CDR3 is TGTGCCAGCAGCCGGGACTGGAACTATGGCTACACCTTC.

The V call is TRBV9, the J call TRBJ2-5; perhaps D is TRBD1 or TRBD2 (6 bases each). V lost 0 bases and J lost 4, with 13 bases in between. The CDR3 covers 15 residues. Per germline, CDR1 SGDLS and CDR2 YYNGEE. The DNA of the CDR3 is TGTGCCAGCAGCGTAGATACAGGGAGGAGAGAGACCCAGTACTTC. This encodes CASSVDTGRRETQYF.

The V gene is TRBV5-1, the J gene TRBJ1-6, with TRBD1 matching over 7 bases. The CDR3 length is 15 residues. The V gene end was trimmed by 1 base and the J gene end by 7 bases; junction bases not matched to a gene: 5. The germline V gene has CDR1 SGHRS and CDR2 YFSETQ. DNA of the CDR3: TGCGCCAGCAGCTTGTGGCAGGGGGGGAATTCACCCCTCCACTTT. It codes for CASSLWQGGNSPLHF.